The rows below give T cell receptor beta chains drawn from one sample of a study of CD8+CD57+ T cells in acquired aplastic anemia. TCRdb reprocessed the reads via MiXCR and lists one record per CDR3 protein. The data contain 100,000 to 150,000 distinct CDR3 sequences, around 50% of them singletons. Sequenced sample: sorted CD4+, CD8+, or CD8+CD57+ T cells (not recorded which) from PBMCs. Receptors were obtained from a human donor in good health, serving as a control. Both conserved end residues are part of each CDR3. Each record gives: clone size, D gene, J gene, V gene, CDR3 protein, CDR3 DNA. A D gene is named only where the DNA matches it firmly. Only part of the rows carry a size: once, few, many, or a class if the clone is expanded.

once . TRBJ2-1 TRBV7-6 CASSPKATTSSYNEQFF TGTGCCAGCAGCCCAAAGGCGACAACCAGCTCCTACAATGAGCAGTTCTTC
many TRBD2 TRBJ2-2 TRBV15 CATSRVWVSGGPGELFF TGTGCCACCAGCAGAGTATGGGTTAGCGGGGGGCCCGGGGAGCTGTTTTTT
many . TRBJ2-1 TRBV9 CASSVEGRSNLNEQFF TGTGCCAGCAGCGTAGAGGGCAGGTCTAACCTCAATGAGCAGTTCTTC
many . TRBJ1-5 TRBV18 CASSPLGMQSNQPQHF TGTGCCAGCTCACCCCTTGGGATGCAGAGCAATCAGCCCCAGCATTTT
. . TRBJ1-1 TRBV6-1 CASSSGGGASTEAFF TGTGCCAGCAGTTCCGGCGGGGGGGCTTCCACTGAAGCTTTCTTT
many . TRBJ2-5 TRBV20-1 CSAADRIFQETQYF TGCAGTGCCGCCGACAGGATCTTCCAAGAGACCCAGTACTTC
many . TRBJ1-2 TRBV20-1 CSARDRQVRSGYTF TGCAGTGCTAGAGATCGACAGGTTCGTAGTGGCTACACCTTC
many . TRBJ1-1 TRBV6-5 CASSRTVNTEAFF TGTGCCAGCAGCAGAACAGTGAACACTGAAGCTTTCTTT
. . TRBJ2-7 TRBV24-1 CASSLSQNYEQYF TGTGCCAGCAGTTTATCCCAAAACTACGAGCAGTACTTC
once . TRBJ1-5 TRBV2 CASATSDSNQPQHF TGTGCCAGCGCGACCAGCGATAGCAATCAGCCCCAGCATTTT
. TRBD1 TRBJ1-4 TRBV9 CASSPKPGQVPNEKLFF TGTGCCAGCAGCCCAAAGCCGGGACAGGTTCCTAATGAAAAACTGTTTTTT
many TRBD1 TRBJ2-5 TRBV6-1 CASSRQGAYQETQYF TGTGCCAGCAGCCGCCAGGGGGCGTACCAAGAGACCCAGTACTTC
many . TRBJ2-7 TRBV6-1 CASSDGAEQYF TGTGCCAGCAGTGATGGGGCCGAGCAGTACTTC
. . TRBJ2-7 TRBV7-2 CASSLVPGNYEQYF TGTGCCAGCAGCTTAGTTCCGGGGAACTACGAGCAGTACTTC
many . TRBJ1-1 TRBV5-1 CASSLGRQLMNTEAFF TGCGCCAGCAGCTTGGGTAGACAGCTTATGAACACTGAAGCTTTCTTT
. TRBD1 TRBJ1-3 TRBV29-1 CSVEGQGAFGNTIYF TGCAGCGTTGAGGGACAGGGAGCCTTCGGAAACACCATATATTTT
. . TRBJ2-5 TRBV20-1 CSATQETQYF TGCAGTGCCACTCAAGAGACCCAGTACTTC
. . TRBJ2-7 TRBV19 CASSIGPWGAYEQYF TGTGCCAGTAGTATAGGTCCGTGGGGGGCTTATGAGCAGTACTTC
few . TRBJ1-2 TRBV7-6 CASSLEAGGYTF TGTGCCAGCAGCTTAGAAGCCGGAGGCTACACCTTC
. TRBD2 TRBJ2-3 TRBV9 CASSVEVAGSTDTQYF TGTGCCAGCAGCGTAGAGGTAGCGGGTTCCACAGATACGCAGTATTTT
many TRBD1 TRBJ2-7 TRBV5-1 CASSDGQGYEQYF TGCGCCAGCAGCGACGGACAGGGTTACGAGCAGTACTTC
many . TRBJ1-2 TRBV7-2 CASRAKGEGYTF TGTGCCAGCAGAGCTAAGGGAGAAGGCTACACCTTC
many TRBD2 TRBJ2-3 TRBV11-2 CASSTGTSDWTDTQYF TGTGCCAGCAGCACCGGGACTAGCGATTGGACAGATACGCAGTATTTT
. TRBD2 TRBJ2-7 TRBV29-1 CSVEDPRGSYYEQYF TGCAGCGTTGAAGATCCGCGGGGGTCCTACTACGAGCAGTACTTC
many . TRBJ2-5 TRBV5-1 CASSLALGQGETQYF TGCGCCAGCAGCTTGGCTCTGGGGCAGGGAGAGACCCAGTACTTC
many . TRBJ1-1 TRBV6-2/TRBV6-3 CASSYGGGGHTEAFF TGTGCCAGCAGTTACGGTGGGGGTGGGCACACTGAAGCTTTCTTT
. TRBD2 TRBJ2-1 TRBV11-2 CASSLQGLAGEQFF TGTGCCAGCAGCCTCCAGGGACTAGCGGGTGAGCAGTTCTTC
. . TRBJ1-1 TRBV6-1 CASSAKGGTEAFF TGTGCCAGCAGCGCTAAGGGTGGAACTGAAGCTTTCTTT
many . TRBJ2-7 TRBV11-3 CASSLDRVKSYEQYF TGTGCCAGCAGCTTAGACAGGGTAAAATCCTACGAGCAGTACTTC
. . TRBJ2-7 TRBV19 CARDSGLDEQYF TGTGCTAGAGATTCAGGTTTGGACGAGCAGTACTTC
many . TRBJ1-2 TRBV5-5 CASTPLSRGGGYTF TGTGCCAGCACACCTTTGAGCAGGGGTGGTGGCTACACCTTC